This TCR beta chain originates from a study of T cells after posttransplantation cyclophosphamide. Whole-study findings and limits: Blood and skin or GI T cell repertoires showed limited TRB overlap.

Data came from immunoSEQ multiplex PCR; TCRdb stores just in-frame clones and leaves some out. The sample shows about 30,000 clones, none of them appearing just once. This clone has more than one count but fewer than ten. The antigen is unknown. Trimming stripped 5 bases from V and 8 bases from J, with 16 bases between. The CDR3 sequence is 13 residues long. Germline V gene data show CDR1 as MNHEY and CDR2 as SVGAGI. This TCR was sampled from a woman aged 60 to 75 in good health, CMV-negative, and a related stem cell transplant donor. Material: PBMCs. The chain uses TRBV6-5 and TRBJ2-7; TRBD1 is a possible D gene (6 bases). The CDR3 region is CASSGPGQIKQYF. DNA for the CDR3: TGTGCCAGCAGTGGGCCGGGACAAATAAAGCAGTACTTC.